The following is a T cell receptor (beta chain) sequence with its context. What it binds is not known. One base away lies a much larger clone, so this may be a sequencing read error. The entry originates in a study of Graves' ophthalmopathy and Graves' hyperthyroidism. Findings and limits, study-wide: Most clonotypes expanded in thyroid above 0.001 frequency were present in blood too.

CDR3 length equals 14 residues. CDR1 GTSNPN and CDR2 SVGIG come from the germline V gene (reference sequence). Moderately to severely active ophthalmopathy under 3 months, CAS at least 3, NOSPECS at least 4. TCR beta CDR3 amplification used RNA transcripts. A first-round RT-PCR used HTBI primers, followed by a second-round multiplex PCR. TCRdb re-called the multiplex PCR reads with MiXCR, one entry per CDR3 protein. There are fewer than 400,000 distinct CDR3 sequences in the sample; around 17% occur only once, and 1.6% lies in the top ten. This sequence was found in a woman aged 18-29 years with Graves' ophthalmopathy. V and J are TRBV30 and TRBJ1-2; D not certain. Sequenced material: peripheral blood. The CDR3 spells CDLVLGPLNYGYTF. In nucleotides, the CDR3 is TGTGACCTGGTCCTAGGACCGCTGAACTATGGCTACACCTTC.